This is a list of T cell receptor beta chains from one sample in a study of sequential checkpoint blockade in melanoma. Repertoires were generated with immunoSEQ multiplex PCR, while TCRdb's copy carries only in-frame clones and drops some. The repertoire consists of over 15,000 clones, with around 83% occurring once and the leading ten covering 30% to 45%. This specimen consisted of CD8+ T cells sorted from blood (inferred from file names), obtained from a patient given nivolumab and ipilimumab in sequence. Every receptor here comes from a human donor with melanoma. Both conserved end residues are part of each CDR3. Each record gives: V gene, clone size, D gene, J gene, CDR3 DNA, CDR3 protein. A D gene is named only where the DNA matches it firmly. Rows may omit the clone size; those that give it use once, few, many or a size class.

v_gene: TRBV25-1; abundance: NA; d_gene: NA; j_gene: TRBJ2-1; CDR3nt: TGTGCCAGCAGTGACGGGTTCTACAATGAGCAGTTCTTC; CDR3aa: CASSDGFYNEQFF
v_gene: TRBV15; abundance: NA; d_gene: TRBD1; j_gene: TRBJ2-7; CDR3nt: TGTGCCACCAGCAGTGAGACAGGGTCCTACGAGCAGTACTTC; CDR3aa: CATSSETGSYEQYF
v_gene: TRBV13; abundance: NA; d_gene: NA; j_gene: TRBJ2-1; CDR3nt: TGTGCCAGCAGCACCCGCGGGGGCCCGCTGGGGGAGCAGTTCTTC; CDR3aa: CASSTRGGPLGEQFF
v_gene: TRBV27; abundance: NA; d_gene: NA; j_gene: TRBJ1-6; CDR3nt: TGTGCCAGCAGTCCCCTGGGGGCAGGGAATTCCCCCCTCCACTTT; CDR3aa: CASSPLGAGNSPLHF
v_gene: TRBV7-2; abundance: NA; d_gene: NA; j_gene: TRBJ2-7; CDR3nt: TGTGCCAGCAGAGCTAGCGATTGGGAGCAGTACTTC; CDR3aa: CASRASDWEQYF
v_gene: TRBV28; abundance: NA; d_gene: TRBD1; j_gene: TRBJ1-4; CDR3nt: TGTGCCAGCAGTTTTCGGGACAGGGCCGAAAAACTGTTTTTT; CDR3aa: CASSFRDRAEKLFF
v_gene: TRBV19; abundance: few; d_gene: NA; j_gene: TRBJ1-4; CDR3nt: TGTGCCACCGAGCGGGACGGAGATGAAAAACTGTTTTTT; CDR3aa: CATERDGDEKLFF
v_gene: TRBV27; abundance: NA; d_gene: NA; j_gene: TRBJ2-4; CDR3nt: TGTGCCAGCAGTCTAGAGAACCTAGCCAAAAACATTCAGTACTTC; CDR3aa: CASSLENLAKNIQYF
v_gene: TRBV5-1; abundance: NA; d_gene: NA; j_gene: TRBJ2-3; CDR3nt: TGCGCCAGCAGTCCGGAGGAGGGCGGGGACACAGATACGCAGTATTTT; CDR3aa: CASSPEEGGDTDTQYF
v_gene: TRBV7-9; abundance: NA; d_gene: TRBD2; j_gene: TRBJ2-1; CDR3nt: TGTGCCAGCAGCTGGGGGGGGGTAGTTTTCCCCGACGAGCAGTTCTTC; CDR3aa: CASSWGGVVFPDEQFF
v_gene: TRBV5-1; abundance: NA; d_gene: TRBD1; j_gene: TRBJ1-6; CDR3nt: TGCGCCAGCAGCTTGATAGGGACAGGGTATAATTCACCCCTCCACTTT; CDR3aa: CASSLIGTGYNSPLHF
v_gene: TRBV28; abundance: NA; d_gene: TRBD1; j_gene: TRBJ2-7; CDR3nt: TGTGCCAGCAGTTTACAGGGGGCGCACTACGAGCAGTACTTC; CDR3aa: CASSLQGAHYEQYF
v_gene: TRBV19; abundance: NA; d_gene: NA; j_gene: TRBJ2-1; CDR3nt: TGTGCCAGTAGTATGTTAACAGGGTTGGATGAGCAGTTCTTC; CDR3aa: CASSMLTGLDEQFF
v_gene: TRBV27; abundance: NA; d_gene: NA; j_gene: TRBJ2-1; CDR3nt: TGTGCCAGCAGTCCGCAGCCGGGACTGCAATACAATGAGCAGTTCTTC; CDR3aa: CASSPQPGLQYNEQFF
v_gene: TRBV6-5; abundance: few; d_gene: NA; j_gene: TRBJ1-1; CDR3nt: TGTGCCAGCAGTTTTTGGGTCGGGGGGCTCACTGAAGCTTTCTTT; CDR3aa: CASSFWVGGLTEAFF
v_gene: TRBV4-1; abundance: NA; d_gene: NA; j_gene: TRBJ1-1; CDR3nt: TGCGCCAGCAGCCAAGATAAACAAGTCGCTGAAGCTTTCTTT; CDR3aa: CASSQDKQVAEAFF
v_gene: TRBV2; abundance: NA; d_gene: TRBD1; j_gene: TRBJ2-6; CDR3nt: TGTGCCAGCAGGGGGACAGGGGGCGCGTCTGGGGCCAACGTCCTGACTTTC; CDR3aa: CASRGTGGASGANVLTF
v_gene: TRBV5-1; abundance: NA; d_gene: TRBD1; j_gene: TRBJ1-1; CDR3nt: TGCGCCAGCAGCCGCACAGGGGCCCAGAACACTGAAGCTTTCTTT; CDR3aa: CASSRTGAQNTEAFF
v_gene: TRBV19; abundance: NA; d_gene: NA; j_gene: TRBJ2-1; CDR3nt: TGTGCCAGTAGTATAGGGCAGGGTGATGAGCAGTTCTTC; CDR3aa: CASSIGQGDEQFF
v_gene: TRBV19; abundance: NA; d_gene: TRBD2; j_gene: TRBJ2-4; CDR3nt: TGTGCCAGTAGGGGACTAGCGGGACTGAACATTCAGTACTTC; CDR3aa: CASRGLAGLNIQYF
v_gene: TRBV6-1; abundance: NA; d_gene: NA; j_gene: TRBJ1-2; CDR3nt: TGTGCCAGCAGTTCAACGGGCTATGGCTACACCTTC; CDR3aa: CASSSTGYGYTF
v_gene: TRBV19; abundance: once; d_gene: TRBD1; j_gene: TRBJ1-1; CDR3nt: TGTGCCAGTAGTGCCCCGACAGGGGGCTTGACTGAAGCTTTCTTT; CDR3aa: CASSAPTGGLTEAFF
v_gene: TRBV28; abundance: NA; d_gene: TRBD2; j_gene: TRBJ2-1; CDR3nt: TGTGCCAGCAGCCCAAAGGATAGCGGGAGAGTCAATGAGCAGTTCTTC; CDR3aa: CASSPKDSGRVNEQFF
v_gene: TRBV27; abundance: NA; d_gene: NA; j_gene: TRBJ2-1; CDR3nt: TGTGCCAGCAGTTTCAAAGCGAGCTCCTACAATGAGCAGTTCTTC; CDR3aa: CASSFKASSYNEQFF
v_gene: TRBV7-9; abundance: few; d_gene: NA; j_gene: TRBJ1-5; CDR3nt: TGTGCCAGCAGCTTTTCAGGGAATCAGCCCCAGCATTTT; CDR3aa: CASSFSGNQPQHF
v_gene: TRBV27; abundance: NA; d_gene: NA; j_gene: TRBJ1-2; CDR3nt: TGTGCCAGCAGCCCGGGAGGCGGGACTAACTATGGCTACACCTTC; CDR3aa: CASSPGGGTNYGYTF
v_gene: TRBV7-9; abundance: NA; d_gene: NA; j_gene: TRBJ2-2; CDR3nt: TGTGCCAGCAGCTCCGCAGTAGGGGTGGACACCGGGGAGCTGTTTTTT; CDR3aa: CASSSAVGVDTGELFF
v_gene: TRBV13; abundance: NA; d_gene: TRBD2; j_gene: TRBJ2-2; CDR3nt: TGTGCCAGCAGCTTATGGGTAGCGGGTCAACGTCGGGAGCTGTTTTTT; CDR3aa: CASSLWVAGQRRELFF
v_gene: TRBV28; abundance: NA; d_gene: NA; j_gene: TRBJ2-5; CDR3nt: TGTGCCAGCAGTTTCAGGGGGCGGGAGGAGACCCAGTACTTC; CDR3aa: CASSFRGREETQYF
v_gene: TRBV10-1; abundance: NA; d_gene: TRBD2; j_gene: TRBJ2-1; CDR3nt: TGCGCCAGCAGTGGGACTAGCGGGGATTACAATGAGCAGTTCTTC; CDR3aa: CASSGTSGDYNEQFF
v_gene: TRBV5-1; abundance: NA; d_gene: NA; j_gene: TRBJ2-1; CDR3nt: TGCGCCAGCAGTTCCGGGACATGGGGCAGGGATGAGCAGTTCTTC; CDR3aa: CASSSGTWGRDEQFF
v_gene: TRBV9; abundance: NA; d_gene: TRBD1; j_gene: TRBJ2-2; CDR3nt: TGTGCCAGCAGCGTTACAGGGGACGTTGACACCGGGGAGCTGTTTTTT; CDR3aa: CASSVTGDVDTGELFF
v_gene: TRBV7-9; abundance: few; d_gene: NA; j_gene: TRBJ1-5; CDR3nt: TGTGCCAGCAGCGTGGGACTCCTTCAGCCCCAGCATTTT; CDR3aa: CASSVGLLQPQHF
v_gene: TRBV27; abundance: once; d_gene: TRBD1; j_gene: TRBJ2-1; CDR3nt: TGTGCCAGCAGTTTGAGAGGGGGCCACTTAATGTACAATGAGCAGTTCTTC; CDR3aa: CASSLRGGHLMYNEQFF
v_gene: TRBV28; abundance: NA; d_gene: NA; j_gene: TRBJ1-1; CDR3nt: TGTGCCAGCAGTTTCGTCCGTCCTGAAGCTTTCTTT; CDR3aa: CASSFVRPEAFF
v_gene: TRBV6-1; abundance: NA; d_gene: TRBD1; j_gene: TRBJ1-2; CDR3nt: TGTGCCAGCAGTGCGACAGGGTTTGACTATGGCTACACCTTC; CDR3aa: CASSATGFDYGYTF
v_gene: TRBV29-1; abundance: NA; d_gene: TRBD1; j_gene: TRBJ2-7; CDR3nt: TGCAGCGCCGGACAGGGGGGTTCCTACGAGCAGTACTTC; CDR3aa: CSAGQGGSYEQYF
v_gene: TRBV7-9; abundance: NA; d_gene: NA; j_gene: TRBJ2-5; CDR3nt: TGTGCCAGCAGCTTAGTAACGGGAAGGGAGACCCAGTACTTC; CDR3aa: CASSLVTGRETQYF
v_gene: TRBV6-5; abundance: NA; d_gene: TRBD1; j_gene: TRBJ1-1; CDR3nt: TGTGCCAGCAGTACATCCGGGACAGGGAACACTGAAGCTTTCTTT; CDR3aa: CASSTSGTGNTEAFF
v_gene: TRBV14; abundance: NA; d_gene: NA; j_gene: TRBJ2-7; CDR3nt: TGTGCCAGCAGCCGGACCGGGAACTACGAGCAGTACTTC; CDR3aa: CASSRTGNYEQYF
v_gene: TRBV6-1; abundance: NA; d_gene: NA; j_gene: TRBJ2-7; CDR3nt: TGTGCCATCAATAAAGGCCCCGAGAAAAACTACGAGCAGTACTTC; CDR3aa: CAINKGPEKNYEQYF
v_gene: TRBV5-1; abundance: once; d_gene: TRBD2; j_gene: TRBJ2-7; CDR3nt: TGCGCCAGCAGCTTTTACGCGGGAGTAGCTCACGAGCAGTACTTC; CDR3aa: CASSFYAGVAHEQYF
v_gene: TRBV6-5; abundance: NA; d_gene: NA; j_gene: TRBJ1-1; CDR3nt: TGTGCCAGCAGTTATGGAGGGATGTATACTGAAGCTTTCTTT; CDR3aa: CASSYGGMYTEAFF
v_gene: TRBV21-1; abundance: NA; d_gene: NA; j_gene: TRBJ2-5; CDR3nt: TGTGCCAGCAGCCTTCGCAGGACCCTAAGGGAGCAGTACTTC; CDR3aa: CASSLRRTLREQYF
v_gene: TRBV6-7; abundance: medium-sized; d_gene: NA; j_gene: TRBJ2-7; CDR3nt: TGTGCCAGCAGTCCGCGGGACGAGCAGTACTTC; CDR3aa: CASSPRDEQYF
v_gene: TRBV7-9; abundance: once; d_gene: NA; j_gene: TRBJ1-5; CDR3nt: TGTGCCAGCAGCCGCGGGTTTGGAAGCAATCAGCCCCAGCATTTT; CDR3aa: CASSRGFGSNQPQHF
v_gene: TRBV2; abundance: NA; d_gene: NA; j_gene: TRBJ1-3; CDR3nt: TGTGCCAGCAGTGAGAGAATCAGGGGACCTGGAAACACCATATATTTT; CDR3aa: CASSERIRGPGNTIYF
v_gene: TRBV28; abundance: NA; d_gene: TRBD1; j_gene: TRBJ1-5; CDR3nt: TGTGCCAGCGCCGTGGGGACAGGGGTAGATCAGCCCCAGCATTTT; CDR3aa: CASAVGTGVDQPQHF
v_gene: TRBV28; abundance: NA; d_gene: TRBD2; j_gene: TRBJ2-1; CDR3nt: TGTGCCAGCAGGATCGGACTAGCGGCCTACAATGAGCAGTTCTTC; CDR3aa: CASRIGLAAYNEQFF
v_gene: TRBV9; abundance: NA; d_gene: TRBD2; j_gene: TRBJ2-1; CDR3nt: TGTGCCAGCAGCGTAGCGGGGGGTCGGAATGAGCAGTTCTTC; CDR3aa: CASSVAGGRNEQFF
v_gene: TRBV13; abundance: NA; d_gene: TRBD1; j_gene: TRBJ1-6; CDR3nt: TGTGCCAGCAGCTTGGGACAGGGGAATTCACCCCTCCACTTT; CDR3aa: CASSLGQGNSPLHF
v_gene: TRBV5-1; abundance: NA; d_gene: TRBD1; j_gene: TRBJ1-1; CDR3nt: TGCGCCAGCAGCCCCGGGACAGGGGGCTTTGGCACTGAAGCTTTCTTT; CDR3aa: CASSPGTGGFGTEAFF
v_gene: TRBV25-1; abundance: NA; d_gene: TRBD1; j_gene: TRBJ2-7; CDR3nt: TGTGCCAGCAGTGCGGGACAGATCGCCGAGCAGTACTTC; CDR3aa: CASSAGQIAEQYF
v_gene: TRBV5-1; abundance: once; d_gene: NA; j_gene: TRBJ1-5; CDR3nt: TGCGCCAGCAGTAACGGCCCGGGGGAGGATCAGCCCCAGCATTTT; CDR3aa: CASSNGPGEDQPQHF